There are a few counts of the clone carrying this TCR beta chain. Antigen: not known. This entry comes from a study of response to subunit inactivated influenza vaccine. Study results and caveats: Each seasonal flu vaccination may recruit only limited new T cells, authors suggested.

MiXCR, run by TCRdb on the RT-PCR reads, gives a single entry per CDR3 protein. The data contain some 190,000 distinct CDR3 sequences, around 15% of them singletons. The receptor comes from a man between 45 and 60 years old who received an inactivated influenza vaccine. The sequencing here drew on CD8+ T cells sorted from PBMCs, taken roughly 5 days after vaccination.

The CDR3 DNA follows: TGTGCCAGCAGTATGACAGGGGGCCCCGGTGAAAAACTGTTTTTT. It encodes CASSMTGGPGEKLFF. The gene calls are TRBV12-3 or TRBV12-4 and TRBJ1-4; 10 bases fit TRBD1. The V gene end was trimmed by 5 bases and the J gene end by 7 bases; junction bases not matched to a gene: 7. This CDR3 contains 15 residues.